Following are 30 T cell receptor beta chains from one sample sequenced in a study of cytomegalovirus exposure and HLA in healthy donors. A multiplex PCR was run with 60 Vbeta primers and 13 Jbeta primers. Using immunoSEQ multiplex PCR, the repertoire was profiled, and TCRdb retains in-frame clones only, with some absent. This sample has 130,000 to 150,000 clones, with about 80% found just once. Sequencing was done on a sample of PBMCs. Receptors were obtained from a female donor in good health and CMV-seronegative.

As to this clone: The junction does not match germline at one end; this may be a read error. The chain couples TRBV7-9 to TRBJ1-2, with D possibly TRBD1 on 5 matching bases. CDR1 is SEHNR and CDR2 is FQNEAQ in the germline V gene (reference sequence). The CDR3 totals 14 residues. The DNA of the CDR3 is TGTTCCAGCAGCCGTTCAGCGGGGGACTATGGCTACACCTTC. As protein: CSSSRSAGDYGYTF.

The chain couples TRBV6-5 to TRBJ1-1, with TRBD1 matching 7 bases. Looked up from germline, CDR1 is MNHEY and CDR2 is SVGAGI. This CDR3 comprises 15 residues. V dropped 5 bases and J dropped 1; count of bases not matched to a gene: 7. CDR3 amino acids: CASSPQGGWNTEAFF. The CDR3 nucleotides are TGTGCCAGCAGTCCGCAGGGGGGATGGAACACTGAAGCTTTCTTT.

The chain is built from TRBV5-4 and TRBJ1-6, with D possibly TRBD1 on 5 matching bases. The CDR3 runs 17 residues. From germline, CDR1 is SGHNT and CDR2 YYREEE (reference sequence). V lost 0 bases and J lost 9, with 19 bases in between. The CDR3 sequence: CASSLAADTSSSSPLHF. CDR3 nucleotides: TGTGCCAGCAGCTTGGCGGCGGACACGAGTAGTTCTTCACCCCTCCACTTT.

The chain uses TRBV19 and TRBJ1-1; D unresolved. V was shortened by 3 bases and J by 4 bases, with 12 bases between the two germline ends. Germline V gene sequence: CDR1 LNHDA, CDR2 SQIVND (reference sequence). The CDR3 is made up of 14 amino acids. CDR3 in DNA: TGTGCCAGTAGTATTCCAGGCAGCCGCACTGAAGCTTTCTTT. It codes for CASSIPGSRTEAFF.

This chain connects TRBV29-1 to TRBJ1-4; maybe TRBD1 (5 bases). In germline, CDR1 is SQVTM, CDR2 ANQGSEA. V was trimmed by 7 bases and J by 8 bases, leaving 17 bases between them. The CDR3 loop spans 13 amino acids. This chain's CDR3 is CSAATRGGEKLFF. The DNA of the CDR3 is TGCAGCGCCGCCACGCGGGGGGGAGAAAAACTGTTTTTT.

The chain employs TRBV7-2 and TRBJ2-1, with 10 bases that match TRBD2. Germline V gives CDR1 SGHTA, CDR2 FQGNSA. The CDR3 has 16 residues. Trimming at V came to 5 bases and at J to 4 bases, leaving 8 bases not matched to a gene. CDR3: CASSLLLAGIYNEQFF. CDR3 bases: TGTGCCAGCAGCCTCCTACTAGCGGGGATATACAATGAGCAGTTCTTC.

The V and J genes are TRBV6-1 and TRBJ2-1; no definite D call. Per the germline V gene, CDR1 is MNHNS and CDR2 is SASEGT. V was shortened by 2 bases and J by 0 bases, with 11 bases between the two germline ends. The CDR3 runs 16 residues. The chain's CDR3 is CASSESKRSSYNEQFF. The CDR3 bases are TGTGCCAGCAGTGAATCTAAGCGCAGCTCCTACAATGAGCAGTTCTTC.

J is TRBJ2-7 and V is TRBV28; TRBD1 aligns across 9 bases. The germline CDR1 and CDR2 sequences are MDHEN and SYDVKM. The CDR3 consists of 15 residues. Germline trimming cut 5 bases from V and 0 bases from J; bases unmatched to any gene: 5. The DNA for the CDR3 is TGTGCCAGCAGTCTCCCGACAGGGGGCTCCTACGAGCAGTACTTC. Its translation: CASSLPTGGSYEQYF.

The rearrangement uses TRBV5-1 and TRBJ2-7, with D perhaps matching TRBD2 (5 bases). Between the trimmed V and J ends, which lost 0 bases and 5 bases, there was a span of 9 bases. The CDR3 is 13 residues long. The germline V gene encodes CDR1 SGHRS and CDR2 YFSETQ. CDR3 DNA: TGCGCCAGCAGCTTGGCCGGGGTGGACGAGCAGTACTTC. Its translation: CASSLAGVDEQYF.

The rearrangement joins TRBV7-8 to TRBJ2-2, with TRBD1 matching 7 bases. The CDR3 is 15 amino acids. Germline CDR1 SGHVS, CDR2 FQNEAQ. J was trimmed by 5 bases and V by 5 bases; bases with no gene match: 8. DNA of the CDR3: TGTGCCAGCAGCGATAGGGACAGTTGGACCGGGGAGCTGTTTTTT. Amino acid sequence: CASSDRDSWTGELFF.

This clone has a handful of counts. The V and J genes are TRBV6-4 and TRBJ2-7, with 8 bases fitting TRBD1. Germline V CDR1 and CDR2: MRHNA, SNTAGT. The CDR3 extends over 13 amino acids. The J segment lost 3 bases and the V segment lost 8 bases, leaving 6 bases of the junction unmatched. The CDR3 sequence: CASPTGVYYEQYF. The DNA for the CDR3 is TGTGCCAGCCCGACAGGGGTTTACTACGAGCAGTACTTC.

The rearrangement joins TRBV19 to TRBJ2-2; weak D call: TRBD2 (6 bases). V was cut by 5 bases and J by 5 bases, with 18 bases left in between. The V gene's germline CDR1 is LNHDA and CDR2 SQIVND (reference sequence). The length of the CDR3 is 16 residues. The CDR3 loop reads CASSLPGVGLTGELFF. The CDR3 coding sequence is TGTGCCAGTAGTCTCCCGGGGGTAGGGTTGACCGGGGAGCTGTTTTTT.

V usage is TRBV6-5 and J usage is TRBJ1-2, with TRBD1 matching over 7 bases. Unmatched junction bases numbered 12, after V lost 7 bases and J lost 4 bases. The CDR3 loop spans 15 amino acids. Germline V lookup: CDR1 MNHEY, CDR2 SVGAGI. The CDR3 spells CASKTGFVPLYGYTF. The CDR3 nucleotides are TGTGCCAGCAAGACAGGGTTCGTACCCCTCTATGGCTACACCTTC.

V gene TRBV15 combines with J gene TRBJ1-5; no reliable D call. Trimming stripped 5 bases from V and 0 bases from J, with 8 bases between. Germline V lookup: CDR1 LNHNV, CDR2 YYDKDF (reference sequence). The CDR3 extends over 14 amino acids. CDR3 sequence: CATSGRVSNQPQHF. The DNA of the CDR3 is TGTGCCACCAGCGGGCGCGTTAGCAATCAGCCCCAGCATTTT.

The count of this clone is one. The chain employs TRBV28 and TRBJ1-5, with a weak D call TRBD1 (5 bases). Trimming removed 2 bases at V and 7 bases at J, with 18 bases between. This CDR3 has 16 residues. CDR1 and CDR2 (germline): MDHEN, SYDVKM. The CDR3 is CASSLVLVGGMQPQHF. In DNA form, the CDR3 reads TGTGCCAGCAGTTTAGTTCTCGTCGGGGGTATGCAGCCCCAGCATTTT.

The J gene is TRBJ1-6, the V gene TRBV4-2, with TRBD1 matching over 7 bases. V was pared by 7 bases and J by 5 bases, with 11 bases of the junction left unmatched. Looked up from germline, CDR1 is LGHNA and CDR2 is YNFKEQ. CDR3 length: 16 amino acids. This chain's CDR3 is CASTPLPGQNNSPLHF. The DNA for the CDR3 is TGTGCCAGCACTCCACTACCGGGACAGAATAATTCACCCCTCCACTTT.

This chain joins TRBV21-1 and TRBJ2-7; the table assigns TRBD2, which was not confirmed against the DNA. TRBV21-1 constitutes a pseudogene. The CDR3 consists of 15 residues. The CDR3 bases are TGTGCCAGCAGCAAAGCCCCAGCGGGCCCCTACGAGCAGTACTTC. Encoded protein: CASSKAPAGPYEQYF.

This chain joins TRBV9 and TRBJ2-7, with TRBD1 matching over 7 bases. The CDR3 spans 15 residues. Germline CDR1 SGDLS, CDR2 YYNGEE. V shed 0 bases and J 2 bases; nucleotides not matched to a gene: 5. The chain's CDR3 is CASSVGQGSPYEQYF. The CDR3 DNA sequence: TGTGCCAGCAGCGTAGGACAGGGATCGCCCTACGAGCAGTACTTC.

The rearrangement joins TRBV4-3 to TRBJ1-2; possible D gene TRBD1, 6 bases. CDR1 LGHNA and CDR2 YSLEER come from the germline V gene. Trimming pared 4 bases from V and 8 bases from J, leaving 20 bases between. The length of the CDR3 is 15 residues. CDR3 amino acids: CASSLTDRLRRGYTF. In nucleotides, the CDR3 is TGCGCCAGCAGCCTTACCGACAGGTTGAGGCGCGGCTACACCTTC.

This clone has only one observation. V and J are TRBV5-6 and TRBJ2-5; 10 positions agree with TRBD2. Germline CDR1 and CDR2: SGHDT and YYEEEE. V shed 2 bases and J 2 bases; nucleotides not matched to a gene: 3. CDR3 length equals 15 residues. CDR3: CASSFRTSGQETQYF. The CDR3, as DNA: TGTGCCAGCAGCTTTAGGACTAGCGGTCAAGAGACCCAGTACTTC. Full variable domain (missing parts from reference TRBV5-6 and TRBJ2-5): DAGVTQSPTHLIKTRGQQVTLRCSPKSGHDTVSWYQQALGQGPQFIFQYYEEEERQRGNFPDRFSGHQFPNYSSELNVNALLLGDSALYLCASSFRTSGQETQYFGPGTRLLVL.

The chain has TRBV4-2 and TRBJ1-5, with no clear D. Looked up from germline, CDR1 is LGHNA and CDR2 is YNFKEQ. V gave up 4 bases and J gave up 12 bases, with 16 bases separating them. This CDR3 is built from 13 residues. CDR3 residues: CASSRDEGLGQHF. CDR3 coding DNA: TGTGCCAGCAGCCGAGACGAGGGATTGGGCCAGCATTTT.

J is TRBJ1-1 and V is TRBV5-1; D remains ambiguous. Trimming took 2 bases from V and 4 from J, leaving 15 bases between them. Per germline, CDR1 SGHRS and CDR2 YFSETQ. The CDR3 length is 15 residues. The CDR3 DNA follows: TGCGCCAGCAGCTTTAAAGGCTCCGCGGGCACTGAAGCTTTCTTT. Translation gives CASSFKGSAGTEAFF.

V and J are TRBV6-4 and TRBJ2-1, with TRBD2 identical over 8 bases. Germline trimming cut 4 bases from V and 9 bases from J; bases unmatched to any gene: 14. CDR3 length: 16 amino acids. CDR1 and CDR2 from the germline V gene are MRHNA and SNTAGT. In nucleotides, the CDR3 is TGTGCCAGCAGTGGCAAGCGGGAGCATAATGTTGGTGAGCAGTTCTTC. Amino acids: CASSGKREHNVGEQFF.

The V call is TRBV28, the J call TRBJ1-5; the D is unclear. Germline values: CDR1 MDHEN, CDR2 SYDVKM. The CDR3 has 13 amino acids. Trimming removed 4 bases at V and 3 bases at J, with 7 bases between. The CDR3 region is CASSSQINQPQHF. In nucleotides, the CDR3 is TGTGCCAGCAGTTCCCAAATCAATCAGCCCCAGCATTTT.

The rearrangement links TRBV27 to TRBJ2-3; 8 bases map to TRBD2. CDR1 is MNHEY, CDR2 SMNVEV, per germline (reference sequence). The ends lost 6 bases at V and 6 bases at J; junction bases unmatched: 17. The length of the CDR3 is 17 residues. The CDR3 loop reads CASRPARASGLSDTQYF. The DNA for the CDR3 is TGTGCCAGCAGGCCTGCGCGGGCTAGCGGGCTTTCCGATACGCAGTATTTT.

This clone has just one count. The chain couples TRBV21-1 to TRBJ2-7; the table's TRBD1 call for D was not verified on the DNA. TRBV21-1 is a pseudogene segment. The CDR3 runs to 17 residues. Here the CDR3 reads CASSTPPTGSGTYEQYF. For the CDR3, the DNA is TGTGCCAGCAGCACCCCCCCAACAGGGTCGGGAACCTACGAGCAGTACTTC.

V usage is TRBV6-1 and J usage is TRBJ2-2; possibly TRBD1 for D (6 bases). CDR1 is MNHNS and CDR2 is SASEGT in the germline V gene. V was clipped by 7 bases and J by 0 bases, with 9 bases between them. This CDR3 has 14 residues. The CDR3 loop is CASTEGANTGELFF. DNA for the CDR3: TGTGCCAGCACCGAGGGGGCGAACACCGGGGAGCTGTTTTTT.

In this sample, this clone turned up a few times. The chain has TRBV2 and TRBJ1-5; D might be TRBD1 (5 bases). The CDR3 is 13 residues long. Trimming pared 7 bases from V and 4 bases from J, leaving 11 bases between. Germline CDR1 is SNHLY and CDR2 is FYNNEI. The CDR3 coding sequence is TGTGCCAGCAATACAGCAGGGAATCAGCCCCAGCATTTT. Amino acids: CASNTAGNQPQHF.

This clone was observed a handful of times. The chain carries TRBV6-5 and TRBJ2-7, with D tentatively TRBD2 (5 bases). Germline CDR1 MNHEY, CDR2 SVGAGI. V lost 4 bases and J lost 0, with 7 bases in between. CDR3 length equals 13 residues. The CDR3 nucleotides are TGTGCCAGCAGTTTTGGACTCTCCTACGAGCAGTACTTC. Amino acids: CASSFGLSYEQYF.

To note about this clone: Distinct nucleotide sequences in the sample also encode this CDR3. The gene calls are TRBV7-9 and TRBJ1-1; 9 bases align to TRBD1. Trimming took 6 bases from V and 1 from J; bases not matched to a gene: 6. The CDR3 contains 15 residues. Germline lookup yields CDR1 SEHNR and CDR2 FQNEAQ (reference sequence). The CDR3 loop is CASRPTGGWNTEAFF. The CDR3 nucleotides are TGTGCCAGCAGGCCAACAGGGGGCTGGAACACTGAAGCTTTCTTT.